The 17 T cell receptor beta chains in this list originate from one sample, sequenced in a study of T cells in Graves' hyperthyroidism and ophthalmopathy. RNA transcripts served as the template for amplifying TCR beta CDR3 regions. TCR CDR3 underwent first-round RT-PCR with the HTBI primer set. TCRdb re-derived calls from the multiplex PCR reads in MiXCR, one entry per CDR3 protein. The data show around 620,000 distinct CDR3 sequences, approximately 15% seen once. Sequencing was carried out using blood. These receptors came from a woman aged 18 to 35 with Graves' ophthalmopathy.

At least ten counts were recorded for this clonotype. The chain has TRBV6-2 or TRBV6-3 and TRBJ1-5, with D perhaps matching TRBD1 (5 bases). The germline V gene encodes CDR1 MNHEY and CDR2 SVGEGT. This CDR3 has 13 residues. Trimming shortened V by 7 bases and J by 5 bases, and 12 bases separated the two germline ends. CDR3 residues: CASKGQSDQPQHF. CDR3 DNA sequence: TGTGCCAGCAAAGGACAATCCGATCAGCCCCAGCATTTT.

Many counts were recorded for this clonotype. V and J are TRBV10-3 and TRBJ2-3, with D maybe TRBD2 (5 bases). The CDR3 is 13 residues long. The germline V gene encodes CDR1 ENHRY and CDR2 SYGVKD. Trimming removed 0 bases from V and 5 bases from J, with 6 bases in between. The CDR3 nucleotides are TGTGCCATCAGTGAGTCCGGAGGAGATACGCAGTATTTT. This translates into CAISESGGDTQYF.

In DNA form, the CDR3 reads TGTGCCAGTAAGGGGACTACGCAGTATTTT. Translating gives CASKGTTQYF. The chain couples TRBV19 to TRBJ2-3; D is perhaps TRBD1 or TRBD2 (5 bases each). The CDR3 runs to 10 residues. Germline V lookup: CDR1 LNHDA, CDR2 SQIVND (reference sequence). The V gene lost 7 bases and the J gene lost 8 bases, with 7 bases spanning the gap.

This clonotype was counted many times. The chain has TRBV6-5 and TRBJ2-5; 10 bases fit TRBD2. Germline-derived CDR1 and CDR2 are MNHEY and SVGAGI. The CDR3 loop spans 21 amino acids. V was pared by 0 bases and J by 4 bases, with 20 bases of the junction left unmatched. The CDR3 bases are TGTGCCAGCAGTTACTCGAGCTCGCTAGCGGGAGTGGGATGGGGGAGAGAGACCCAGTACTTC. This gives the protein CASSYSSSLAGVGWGRETQYF.

The V call is TRBV15, the J call TRBJ2-1; 9 bases agree with TRBD1. V lost 4 bases, J lost 4 bases, and 5 bases stayed unmatched. This CDR3 is built from 15 residues. The germline V gene encodes CDR1 LNHNV and CDR2 YYDKDF (reference sequence). The CDR3 reads CATSKMDRGYNEQFF. The CDR3 nucleotides are TGTGCCACCAGCAAAATGGACAGGGGATACAATGAGCAGTTCTTC.

This clonotype came up many times. The rearrangement joins TRBV6-2 or TRBV6-3 to TRBJ1-5; D not certain. The germline CDR1 and CDR2 sequences are MNHEY and SVGEGT. The CDR3 runs 15 residues. Trimming removed 2 bases from V and 4 bases from J, with 12 bases in between. The CDR3 DNA reads TGTGCCAGCAGTTACGGTGAGCAGAATAATCAGCCCCAGCATTTT. As protein: CASSYGEQNNQPQHF.

The rearrangement links TRBV2 to TRBJ1-5, with D hard to call. The germline V gene encodes CDR1 SNHLY and CDR2 FYNNEI. The germline V and J ends were trimmed by 3 bases and 1 base, with 4 bases remaining between them. This CDR3 spans 13 amino acids. For the CDR3, the DNA is TGTGCCAGCAGTGAGGAGAGCAATCAGCCCCAGCATTTT. It encodes CASSEESNQPQHF.

This clonotype was seen more than once but under ten times. The J gene is TRBJ2-5, the V gene TRBV4-1; D is undetermined. The germline CDR1 and CDR2 sequences are MGHRA and YSYEKL. This CDR3 region has 15 residues. Trimming pared 0 bases from V and 1 base from J, leaving 9 bases between. This CDR3 reads CASSQEATPQETQYF. The CDR3, as DNA: TGCGCCAGCAGCCAAGAAGCCACGCCCCAAGAGACCCAGTACTTC.

As concerns this clonotype: A read error may explain this, as a much larger clone is one base away. V and J are TRBV27 and TRBJ1-2; 10 bases agree with TRBD1. Germline V CDR1 and CDR2: MNHEY, SMNVEV (reference sequence). The CDR3 is 16 amino acids. With 5 bases clipped from V and 8 bases from J, the junction kept 14 bases outside the gene matches. CDR3 sequence: CASSPIRPRDRGGYTF. The CDR3 region has the DNA TGTGCCAGCAGTCCGATACGGCCCCGGGACAGGGGCGGCTACACCTTC.

The chain uses TRBV4-3 and TRBJ1-1; D is ambiguous. With 4 bases removed from V and 0 bases from J, the gap between germline ends came to 6 bases. The CDR3 spans 13 residues. From germline, CDR1 is LGHNA and CDR2 YSLEER. Here the CDR3 reads CASSRKMNTEAFF. The CDR3 bases are TGCGCCAGCAGCCGTAAGATGAACACTGAAGCTTTCTTT.

This clonotype was seen repeatedly, ten times or more. The CDR3 sequence: CAISKENDEQFF. The DNA for the CDR3 is TGTGCCATCAGCAAAGAGAACGATGAGCAGTTCTTC. The chain carries TRBV10-3 and TRBJ2-1; D gene unclear. Germline lookup yields CDR1 ENHRY and CDR2 SYGVKD. The CDR3 is made up of 12 amino acids. V gave up 6 bases and J gave up 8 bases, with 11 bases separating them.

This clonotype appeared a few times. The rearrangement links TRBV6-1 to TRBJ2-1; TRBD1 matches at 11 bases. Germline CDR1 is MNHNS and CDR2 is SASEGT. The CDR3 has 16 residues. Trimming took 3 bases from V and 5 from J; bases not matched to a gene: 6. The CDR3: CASSEPDRGQDNEQFF. The CDR3 region has the DNA TGTGCCAGCAGTGAGCCGGACAGGGGGCAGGACAATGAGCAGTTCTTC.

In this sample, this clonotype turned up many times. V and J are TRBV5-6 and TRBJ1-1, with D uncertain. Trimming removed 1 base at V and 2 bases at J, with 15 bases between. This CDR3 is built from 16 residues. The germline CDR1 and CDR2 sequences are SGHDT and YYEEEE. The CDR3 loop reads CASSLYSGRSNTEAFF. DNA for the CDR3: TGTGCCAGCAGCTTGTATTCCGGACGGAGCAACACTGAAGCTTTCTTT.

As DNA, the CDR3 is TGTGCCAGTAGAGCGAGTGAAAAACTGTTTTTT. This codes for CASRASEKLFF. The chain uses TRBV19 and TRBJ1-4; D remains unclear. Germline CDR1 LNHDA, CDR2 SQIVND (reference sequence). V was pared by 6 bases and J by 7 bases, with 6 bases between. There are 11 residues in the CDR3.

This chain links TRBV7-9 with TRBJ1-2; TRBD1 is a possible D gene (6 bases). V lost 5 bases and J 4 bases, leaving 14 bases between the germline ends. The CDR3 length is 14 residues. CDR1 is SEHNR, CDR2 FQNEAQ, per germline (reference sequence). CDR3 sequence (DNA): TGTGCCAGCAGCCCCCGGACAGATTCCTATGGCTACACCTTC. Translation: CASSPRTDSYGYTF.

This clonotype was observed a handful of times. V usage is TRBV6-1 and J usage is TRBJ1-2; no clear D. V gave up 5 bases and J gave up 4 bases, with 14 bases separating them. Germline CDR1 MNHNS, CDR2 SASEGT. This CDR3 is 14 amino acids long. The CDR3 protein is CASSSPEDRYGYTF. CDR3 nucleotide sequence: TGTGCCAGCAGTTCCCCCGAGGACCGCTATGGCTACACCTTC.

This clonotype was seen a handful of times. The CDR3 DNA follows: TGTGCCAGCAGCAGACAGGGGGGAGGCGGGGAGCTGTTTTTT. Translating it yields CASSRQGGGGELFF. The rearrangement links TRBV28 to TRBJ2-2, with 9 bases aligning to TRBD1. Unmatched junction bases numbered 6, after V lost 6 bases and J lost 7 bases. CDR1 is MDHEN and CDR2 is SYDVKM in the germline V gene. The CDR3 covers 14 residues.